Listed below are T cell receptor beta chains from one sample, sequenced in a study of CXCR3-negative and CXCR3-positive naive CD8 T cells. TCRdb re-called the 5' RACE reads and shows each CDR3 protein once, DNA omitted. The sample has tens of thousands of distinct CDR3 sequences, and its top ten clones hold roughly 0.58%. Sequenced material: naive CXCR3+ CD8+ T cells from blood. Receptors originate from a human donor in good health. Some clones in this sample may be carry-over from other donors' samples. CDR3s include the opening cysteine and the closing phenylalanine or tryptophan. The order of the fields is J gene, V gene, CDR3 protein.

j_call: TRBJ2-2; v_call: TRBV29-1; cdr3_aa: CSVGNGGANTGELFF
j_call: TRBJ2-7; v_call: TRBV10-1; cdr3_aa: CADKTGGFYEQYF
j_call: TRBJ2-3; v_call: TRBV7-3; cdr3_aa: CASSPRPSETDTQYF
j_call: TRBJ1-5; v_call: TRBV4-1; cdr3_aa: CASSPGASDQPQHF
j_call: TRBJ2-3; v_call: TRBV12-3/TRBV12-4; cdr3_aa: CASSSVADTQYF
j_call: TRBJ1-5; v_call: TRBV6-5; cdr3_aa: CASSPEGAAQPQHF
j_call: TRBJ2-7; v_call: TRBV7-9; cdr3_aa: CASSLLGETPTIYEQYF
j_call: TRBJ2-3; v_call: TRBV15; cdr3_aa: CATSRVAGSTDTQYF
j_call: TRBJ1-4; v_call: TRBV13; cdr3_aa: CASSIRTGSGEKLFF
j_call: TRBJ1-2; v_call: TRBV29-1; cdr3_aa: CSVEADDRGRGYTF
j_call: TRBJ2-2; v_call: TRBV29-1; cdr3_aa: CSVEDRGGGAFWTEELFF
j_call: TRBJ2-3; v_call: TRBV5-1; cdr3_aa: CASSRTSGGITDTQYF
j_call: TRBJ2-5; v_call: TRBV5-5; cdr3_aa: CASSLGSNQETQYF
j_call: TRBJ2-2; v_call: TRBV6-6; cdr3_aa: CASSYLWGQDANTGELFF
j_call: TRBJ1-1; v_call: TRBV4-1; cdr3_aa: CASSQDGAAASDEAFF
j_call: TRBJ1-1; v_call: TRBV29-1; cdr3_aa: CSVEDRQERTEAFF
j_call: TRBJ2-7; v_call: TRBV7-9; cdr3_aa: CASSSGLDEQYF
j_call: TRBJ1-4; v_call: TRBV7-8; cdr3_aa: CASSLKGQGREKLFF
j_call: TRBJ1-2; v_call: TRBV12-3/TRBV12-4; cdr3_aa: CASVEGLNYGYTF
j_call: TRBJ2-1; v_call: TRBV20-1; cdr3_aa: CSASGTSRSYNEQFF
j_call: TRBJ1-1; v_call: TRBV20-1; cdr3_aa: CSVRTLNTEAFF
j_call: TRBJ2-3; v_call: TRBV12-3/TRBV12-4; cdr3_aa: CASSLSWRPSTDTQYF
j_call: TRBJ2-7; v_call: TRBV23-1; cdr3_aa: CASSQSSRDRGTYEQYF
j_call: TRBJ2-1; v_call: TRBV12-3/TRBV12-4; cdr3_aa: CASSLASGSSYNEQFF
j_call: TRBJ2-3; v_call: TRBV5-5; cdr3_aa: CASSLPLAGGDTQYF
j_call: TRBJ2-2; v_call: TRBV12-3/TRBV12-4; cdr3_aa: CASRELGGELFF
j_call: TRBJ2-3; v_call: TRBV12-3/TRBV12-4; cdr3_aa: CASSSRTTSTDTQYF
j_call: TRBJ1-6; v_call: TRBV7-9; cdr3_aa: CASSGRTGGLSPLHF
j_call: TRBJ2-7; v_call: TRBV20-1; cdr3_aa: CSARVAGGPTYEQYF
j_call: TRBJ2-3; v_call: TRBV7-9; cdr3_aa: CASSALEGQGTDTQYF
j_call: TRBJ2-7; v_call: TRBV12-5; cdr3_aa: CASGLSIRTTAPYEQYF
j_call: TRBJ2-5; v_call: TRBV20-1; cdr3_aa: CSARRPAGWETQYF
j_call: TRBJ2-7; v_call: TRBV25-1; cdr3_aa: CPSSVGGSTYEQYF
j_call: TRBJ1-1; v_call: TRBV4-2; cdr3_aa: CASSPPRDTEAFF
j_call: TRBJ2-7; v_call: TRBV6-2/TRBV6-3; cdr3_aa: CASSYQNKGHEQYF
j_call: TRBJ1-1; v_call: TRBV12-3/TRBV12-4; cdr3_aa: CASKPTGVTEAFF
j_call: TRBJ1-1; v_call: TRBV7-9; cdr3_aa: CASSLPGQGIAMNTEAFF